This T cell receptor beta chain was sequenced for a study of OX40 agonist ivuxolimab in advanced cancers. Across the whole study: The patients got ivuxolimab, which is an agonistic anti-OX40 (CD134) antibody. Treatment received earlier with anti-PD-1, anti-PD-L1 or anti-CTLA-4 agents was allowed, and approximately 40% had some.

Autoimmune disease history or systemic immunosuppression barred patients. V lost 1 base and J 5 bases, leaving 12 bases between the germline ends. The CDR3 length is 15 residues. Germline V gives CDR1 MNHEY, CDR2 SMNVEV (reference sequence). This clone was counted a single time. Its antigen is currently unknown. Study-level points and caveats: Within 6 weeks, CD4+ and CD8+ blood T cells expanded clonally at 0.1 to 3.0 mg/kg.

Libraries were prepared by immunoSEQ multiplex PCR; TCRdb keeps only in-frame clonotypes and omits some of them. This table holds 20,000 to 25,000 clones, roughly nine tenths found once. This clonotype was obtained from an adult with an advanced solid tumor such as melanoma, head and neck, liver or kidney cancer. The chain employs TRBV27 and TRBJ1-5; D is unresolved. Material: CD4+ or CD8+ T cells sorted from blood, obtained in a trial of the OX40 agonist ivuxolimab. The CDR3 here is CASSLWGNPHQPQHF. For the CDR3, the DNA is TGTGCCAGCAGTTTATGGGGTAATCCTCATCAGCCCCAGCATTTT.